This TCR beta chain derives from a study of T cell responses to AZD1222 COVID-19 vaccine. Details on this clone: Antigen unknown.

Study results and limitations: Baseline seropositivity occurred in only a handful of AZD1222 recipients. Vaccine-associated CD4 TCRs ranged over spike, dominating at 160-218 and 743-854.

The CDR3 consists of 12 residues. With 3 bases clipped from V and 6 bases from J, the junction kept 3 bases outside the gene matches. Germline lookup yields CDR1 SQVTM and CDR2 ANQGSEA. Repertoires were generated with immunoSEQ multiplex PCR, while TCRdb's copy carries only in-frame clones and drops some. The sample holds about 180,000 clones, just over 85% seen once. The specimen comprised peripheral blood, sampled on day 0 of AZD1222 vaccination. This clonotype originated in an adult in good health. The chain carries TRBV29-1 and TRBJ2-7; 9 nucleotides line up with TRBD2. CDR3 coding DNA: TGCAGCGTTGAGGGACTAGCCCCCGAGCAGTACTTC. The encoded protein is CSVEGLAPEQYF.